These 25 T cell receptor beta chains were sequenced from one sample in a study of response to subunit inactivated influenza vaccine. TCRdb re-called the RT-PCR reads with MiXCR, one entry per CDR3 protein. This repertoire shows 500,000 or so distinct CDR3 sequences, approximately 15% found once; its top ten account for approximately 3%. Sequencing was performed on CD4+ T cells sorted from PBMCs, taken roughly 24 months after vaccination. These receptors originate from a man aged 50 to 69 who received an inactivated influenza vaccine.

The chain recombines TRBV15 with TRBJ2-2; a possible D gene is TRBD2 (6 bases). The germline V and J ends were trimmed by 4 bases and 3 bases, with 12 bases remaining between them. Germline CDR1 and CDR2: LNHNV and YYDKDF (reference sequence). This CDR3 contains 15 residues. The CDR3 here is CATSKPGTYTGELFF. Here the CDR3 DNA reads TGTGCCACCAGCAAACCCGGGACTTACACCGGGGAGCTGTTTTTT.

The chain is built from TRBV12-3 or TRBV12-4 and TRBJ2-2, with D unclear. Trimming removed 5 bases from V and 3 bases from J, with 10 bases in between. CDR3 size: 14 residues. The CDR3 loop is CASSARLYTGELFF. CDR3 DNA sequence: TGTGCCAGCAGTGCCCGACTCTACACCGGGGAGCTGTTTTTT.

This clonotype was counted between two and nine times. V usage is TRBV4-2 and J usage is TRBJ2-3; D is possibly TRBD2 (6 bases). The ends were cut back, 3 bases at V and 0 bases at J, with 31 bases in the middle. The germline V gene has CDR1 LGHNA and CDR2 YNFKEQ. The length of the CDR3 is 22 residues. CDR3 protein: CASSQPPGGLTYPTSSTDTQYF. Here the CDR3 DNA reads TGTGCCAGCAGCCAGCCGCCCGGGGGACTCACGTACCCAACCAGTAGCACAGATACGCAGTATTTT.

The chain has TRBV10-3 and TRBJ2-7; TRBD2 matches at 11 bases. Germline-derived CDR1 and CDR2 are ENHRY and SYGVKD. The CDR3 has 14 residues. J lost 4 bases, V lost 7 bases, and 6 bases had no gene match. CDR3 amino acids: CAITPGTSGYEQYF. DNA for the CDR3: TGTGCCATCACTCCCGGGACTAGCGGTTACGAGCAGTACTTC.

The chain is built from TRBV5-6 and TRBJ1-6; no clear D. Trimming cost V 1 base and J 9 bases, with 11 bases left between them. Per germline, CDR1 SGHDT and CDR2 YYEEEE. This CDR3 is 14 amino acids long. The CDR3 spells CASSLNGQISPLHF. The DNA for the CDR3 is TGTGCCAGCAGCTTGAACGGCCAGATTTCACCCCTCCACTTT.

In its sample, this clonotype was seen a few times. V and J are TRBV29-1 and TRBJ2-1, with D possibly being TRBD1 or TRBD2 (5 bases each). V shed 3 bases and J shed 1 base, with 16 bases lying between them. The CDR3 consists of 16 residues. Germline-derived CDR1 and CDR2 are SQVTM and ANQGSEA. The CDR3 reads CSVEGTGTASYNEQFF. CDR3 in DNA: TGCAGCGTTGAGGGAACCGGGACGGCTTCCTACAATGAGCAGTTCTTC.

This chain uses TRBV28 with TRBJ2-3, with D possibly matching TRBD2 (6 bases). CDR1 MDHEN and CDR2 SYDVKM come from the germline V gene. The germline V and J ends were trimmed by 3 bases and 3 bases, with 10 bases remaining between them. The CDR3 contains 14 residues. CDR3 amino acids: CASSFYGGTDTQYF. Written as DNA, the CDR3 is TGTGCCAGCAGTTTCTACGGGGGAACAGATACGCAGTATTTT.

The chain recombines TRBV4-3 with TRBJ2-3; D gene uncertain. Germline loops: CDR1 LGHNA, CDR2 YSLEER. This CDR3 has 13 residues. Trimming cost V 3 bases and J 8 bases, with 12 bases left between them. The CDR3 DNA reads TGCGCCAGCAGCCATGATAACCGGGCTACGCAGTATTTT. Translation gives CASSHDNRATQYF.

The rearrangement links TRBV6-5 to TRBJ2-5; 10 bases match TRBD2. CDR3 length: 18 amino acids. The V gene's germline CDR1 is MNHEY and CDR2 SVGAGI. J lost 2 bases, V lost 2 bases, and 11 bases had no gene match. The CDR3 protein is CASSYRRLAGADQETQYF. CDR3 DNA sequence: TGTGCCAGCAGTTACAGGAGGCTAGCGGGGGCCGATCAAGAGACCCAGTACTTC.

This clonotype came up a few times. V is TRBV14 and J is TRBJ2-5; D gene unclear. Per the germline V gene, CDR1 is SGHDN and CDR2 is FVKESK. Trimming pared 0 bases from V and 2 bases from J, leaving 13 bases between. This CDR3 is built from 16 residues. As DNA, the CDR3 is TGTGCCAGCAGCCAAGAAAGGGCAGGCTTTCAAGAGACCCAGTACTTC. Amino acids: CASSQERAGFQETQYF.

In its sample, this clonotype was seen a few times. The rearrangement uses TRBV4-1 and TRBJ2-2; D uncertain. The CDR3 is 16 amino acids. Per germline, CDR1 MGHRA and CDR2 YSYEKL. Trimming took off 1 base at V and 5 bases at J, with 14 bases between the two ends. The CDR3 bases are TGCGCCAGCAGCCAAGTTAGGGTCGAGTTTACCGGGGAGCTGTTTTTT. It specifies CASSQVRVEFTGELFF.

The chain couples TRBV11-3 to TRBJ2-1; 8 bases align to TRBD2. CDR1 is SGHNT and CDR2 is YENEEA in the germline V gene. V gave up 1 base and J gave up 6 bases; unmatched junction bases: 11. This CDR3 contains 17 residues. The CDR3 coding sequence is TGTGCCAGCAGCTTAGGTAGCGGGCTAGCGGGCTTCAATGAGCAGTTCTTC. Amino acid sequence: CASSLGSGLAGFNEQFF.

This chain uses TRBV20-1 with TRBJ1-5; tentatively, D is TRBD1 (6 bases). Germline CDR1 is DFQATT and CDR2 is SNEGSKA (reference sequence). The CDR3 consists of 14 residues. V was pared by 6 bases and J by 1 base, with 13 bases between. The CDR3 is CSARDITSNQPQHF. DNA of the CDR3: TGCAGTGCCCGGGACATTACCAGCAATCAGCCCCAGCATTTT.

The V gene is TRBV2, the J gene TRBJ2-5; D unresolved. V was pared by 6 bases and J by 7 bases, with 15 bases between. CDR3 size: 13 residues. CDR1 is SNHLY and CDR2 is FYNNEI in the germline V gene. The CDR3 region has the DNA TGTGCCAGCAGCCGCGACCCCGGTGGGACCCAGTACTTC. This sequence encodes CASSRDPGGTQYF.

The table lists this clonotype with a few counts. This chain joins TRBV5-1 and TRBJ1-1, with D possibly matching TRBD1 (5 bases). CDR1 and CDR2 (germline): SGHRS, YFSETQ. V was cut by 0 bases and J by 4 bases, with 13 bases left in between. This CDR3 spans 15 amino acids. The CDR3 is CASSLETTVGTEAFF. CDR3 in DNA: TGCGCCAGCAGCTTGGAGACGACAGTCGGCACTGAAGCTTTCTTT.

This clonotype was seen only a few times. The chain couples TRBV7-2 to TRBJ1-2; D gene unclear. Trimming cost V 4 bases and J 6 bases, with 15 bases left between them. The germline V gene encodes CDR1 SGHTA and CDR2 FQGNSA. This CDR3 region has 14 residues. The CDR3 is CASSSLYSSNGYTF. The CDR3 DNA sequence: TGTGCCAGCAGCTCACTGTACAGCTCCAATGGCTACACCTTC.

The rearrangement joins TRBV5-5 to TRBJ2-7; a possible D gene is TRBD2 (6 bases). The germline gives CDR1 SGHKS, CDR2 YYEKEE (reference sequence). Trimming removed 0 bases at V and 7 bases at J, with 11 bases between. The CDR3 sequence is 13 residues long. The CDR3 reads CASSLASGWEQYF. The CDR3 region has the DNA TGTGCCAGCAGCTTGGCAAGCGGGTGGGAGCAGTACTTC. Full variable domain (remainder filled in from reference TRBV5-5 and TRBJ2-7): DAGVTQSPTHLIKTRGQQVTLRCSPISGHKSVSWYQQVLGQGPQFIFQYYEKEERGRGNFPDRFSARQFPNYSSELNVNALLLGDSALYLCASSLASGWEQYFGPGTRLTVT.

This sequence joins TRBV6-2 or TRBV6-3 and TRBJ2-5; 8 positions agree with TRBD2. With V trimmed by 7 bases and J by 5 bases, 9 bases remained unmatched. The V gene's germline CDR1 is MNHEY and CDR2 SVGEGT. The CDR3 sequence is 14 residues long. The chain's CDR3 is CASTGRTSTETQYF. For the CDR3, the DNA is TGTGCCAGCACCGGACGGACTAGCACGGAGACCCAGTACTTC.

This clonotype was seen only a few times. V and J are TRBV6-1 and TRBJ2-1; D could derive from TRBD1 or TRBD2 (5 bases each). Germline values: CDR1 MNHNS, CDR2 SASEGT. The CDR3 extends over 17 amino acids. With 2 bases removed from V and 0 bases from J, the gap between germline ends came to 14 bases. The CDR3 DNA is TGTGCCAGCAGTGAACTCTCCGTTGGGGGCTCCTACAATGAGCAGTTCTTC. Amino acids: CASSELSVGGSYNEQFF.

This clonotype has just a few counts. The V call is TRBV12-3 or TRBV12-4, the J call TRBJ2-1, with 8 positions matching TRBD2. The CDR3 extends over 16 amino acids. Losses at the gene ends were 7 bases for V and 7 bases for J; bases not matched to a gene: 15. The CDR3 region has the DNA TGTGCCAGCACCTCCTCCGGGACTAGGGCTCGGAATGAGCAGTTCTTC. Its translation: CASTSSGTRARNEQFF.

V usage is TRBV12-3 or TRBV12-4 and J usage is TRBJ2-2; D remains unclear. The CDR3 runs 14 residues. V was shortened by 6 bases and J by 3 bases, with 11 bases between the two germline ends. CDR3 protein: CASRGREDTGELFF. Here the CDR3 DNA reads TGTGCCAGCAGGGGCAGAGAGGACACCGGGGAGCTGTTTTTT.

In its sample, this clonotype was seen a few times. This chain links TRBV12-3 or TRBV12-4 with TRBJ2-1; TRBD2 matches at 8 bases. J was trimmed by 2 bases and V by 6 bases; bases with no gene match: 9. The CDR3 is 16 residues long. In DNA, the CDR3 is TGTGCCAGCAGGGGGAGCGGGAGACGGACCTACAATGAGCAGTTCTTC. Encoded protein: CASRGSGRRTYNEQFF.

V usage is TRBV20-1 and J usage is TRBJ2-7; D could derive from TRBD1 or TRBD2 (5 bases each). The CDR3 sequence is 14 residues long. V lost 3 bases to trimming and J lost 4 bases, with 16 bases between them. Looked up from germline, CDR1 is DFQATT and CDR2 is SNEGSKA (reference sequence). The CDR3 protein is CSASDRLGAYEQYF. The CDR3 region has the DNA TGCAGTGCTAGCGATCGACTCGGGGCTTACGAGCAGTACTTC.

In this sample, this clonotype turned up many times. This chain connects TRBV15 to TRBJ2-1; D remains ambiguous. Germline V gene data show CDR1 as LNHNV and CDR2 as YYDKDF (reference sequence). V was trimmed by 0 bases and J by 6 bases, leaving 12 bases between them. CDR3 length: 15 residues. CDR3 DNA sequence: TGTGCCACCAGCAGAGATGGTAGCTTTGGCAATGAGCAGTTCTTC. Protein: CATSRDGSFGNEQFF.

CDR3 coding DNA: TGTGCCAGCAGCTTATCCCCGACGGGGAATCAGCCCCAGCATTTT. Its protein product is CASSLSPTGNQPQHF. The chain joins TRBV7-2 to TRBJ1-5, with D unclear. The V end lost 2 bases, the J end lost 4 bases, and 12 bases lay between the germline ends. The CDR3 loop spans 15 amino acids. The germline CDR1 and CDR2 sequences are SGHTA and FQGNSA.